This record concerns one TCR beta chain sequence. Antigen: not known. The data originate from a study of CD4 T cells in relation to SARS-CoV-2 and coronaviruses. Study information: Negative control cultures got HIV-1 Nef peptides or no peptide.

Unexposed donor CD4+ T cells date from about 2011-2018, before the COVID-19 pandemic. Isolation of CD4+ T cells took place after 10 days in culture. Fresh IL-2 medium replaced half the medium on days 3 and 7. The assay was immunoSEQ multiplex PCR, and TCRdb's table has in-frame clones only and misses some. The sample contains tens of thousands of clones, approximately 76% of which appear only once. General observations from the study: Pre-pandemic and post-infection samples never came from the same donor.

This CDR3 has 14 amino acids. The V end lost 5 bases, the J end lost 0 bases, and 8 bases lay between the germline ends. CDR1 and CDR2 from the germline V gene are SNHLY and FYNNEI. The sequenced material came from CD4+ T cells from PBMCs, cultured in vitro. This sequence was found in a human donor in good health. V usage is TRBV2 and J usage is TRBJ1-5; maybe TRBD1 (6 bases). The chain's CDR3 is CASSKDSSNQPQHF. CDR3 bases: TGTGCCAGCAGTAAGGACAGTAGCAATCAGCCCCAGCATTTT.